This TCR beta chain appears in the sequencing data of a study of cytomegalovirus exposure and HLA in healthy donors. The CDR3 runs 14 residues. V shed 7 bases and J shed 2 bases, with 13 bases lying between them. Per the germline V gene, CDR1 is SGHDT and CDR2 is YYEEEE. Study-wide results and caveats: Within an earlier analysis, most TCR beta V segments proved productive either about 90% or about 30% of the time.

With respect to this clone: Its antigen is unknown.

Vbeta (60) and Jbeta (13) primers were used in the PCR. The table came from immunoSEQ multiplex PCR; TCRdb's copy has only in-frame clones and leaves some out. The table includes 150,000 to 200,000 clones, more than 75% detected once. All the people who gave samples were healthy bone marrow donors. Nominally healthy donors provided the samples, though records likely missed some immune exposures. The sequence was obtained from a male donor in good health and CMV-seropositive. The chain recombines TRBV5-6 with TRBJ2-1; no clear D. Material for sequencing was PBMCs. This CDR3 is CASEAFMAYNEQFF. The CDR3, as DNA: TGTGCCAGCGAGGCCTTTATGGCCTACAATGAGCAGTTCTTC.